This T cell receptor beta chain was identified in a study of shared clonotypes between healthy human individuals. This CDR3 has 16 residues. Unmatched junction bases numbered 8, after V lost 2 bases and J lost 6 bases. Per the germline V gene, CDR1 is SGHVS and CDR2 is FQNEAQ. Libraries were prepared by immunoSEQ multiplex PCR; TCRdb keeps only in-frame clonotypes and omits some of them. Here the sample spans 630,000 or so clones, 95% to 98% being singletons. The naive CD8 subset, CD45RO-negative cells positively selected for CCR7, excluded terminally differentiated effector memory CD45RA+ cells. The V and J genes are TRBV7-8 and TRBJ1-5; 9 bases are shared with TRBD1. The receptor's source is a man aged 30-40 years in good health. Sequenced: naive CD8+ T cells sorted from blood. The CDR3 DNA follows: TGTGCCAGCAGCTTAAGAGTACAGGGGGCCGCTCAGCCCCAGCATTTT. Amino acids: CASSLRVQGAAQPQHF.